The source of this T cell receptor (beta chain) is a study of T-cell reconstitution after alpha-beta-depleted transplantation in children. Study conclusions and caveats: T-cell counts and diversity at one year post-transplant came mainly from newly produced T cells. Several hundred rapidly expanded clones from non-depleted graft cells reportedly supplied alpha-beta T cells about two months post-transplant.

About this clonotype itself: The antigen remains undetermined.

A TCRbeta library incorporating unique molecular identifiers was prepared. MiXCR was run by TCRdb on the PCR reads, yielding one entry per CDR3 protein. The sample includes about 27,000 distinct CDR3 sequences, 15% to 20% of them seen just once. J was trimmed by 3 bases and V by 6 bases; bases with no gene match: 4. CDR1 and CDR2 (germline): WNHNN, SYGVQD (reference sequence). The CDR3 consists of 15 residues. The gene calls are TRBV10-1 and TRBJ2-5; 13 nucleotides agree with TRBD2. This clonotype was obtained from a male patient aged 2-9 years who had a stem cell transplant for acute lymphoblastic leukemia, so the T cells may come from the graft donor. The sample here was PBMCs, mostly from graft donor cells, taken 60 days after TCRalphabeta/CD19-depleted stem cell transplant. The CDR3 DNA sequence: TGCGCCAGCAGCGGACTAGCGGGAGTCGAAGAGACCCAGTACTTC. It encodes CASSGLAGVEETQYF.